This passage covers 30 T cell receptor beta chains from one sample sequenced in a study of shared clonotypes between healthy human individuals. The table came from immunoSEQ multiplex PCR; TCRdb's copy has only in-frame clones and leaves some out. The table shows about 2 million clones, with about 95% occurring only once. The naive CD8 population came from CD45RO-negative cells selected for CCR7, without terminally differentiated effector memory CD45RA+ cells. Sequenced sample: naive CD8+ T cells sorted from blood. These receptors originate from a man younger than 35 in good health.

This chain connects TRBV27 to TRBJ2-5; possible D gene TRBD2, 6 bases. From germline, CDR1 is MNHEY and CDR2 SMNVEV (reference sequence). The CDR3 has 16 residues. Trimming shortened V by 6 bases and J by 5 bases, and 22 bases separated the two germline ends. CDR3 region: CASRADTSRTPETQYF. CDR3 in DNA: TGTGCCAGCAGGGCCGATACTAGCAGAACCCCCGAGACCCAGTACTTC.

Remarks on this clone: At the DNA level, this CDR3 is encoded by other sequences in the same sample as well. The gene calls are TRBV4-1 and TRBJ2-2; no reliable D call. CDR1 is MGHRA and CDR2 is YSYEKL in the germline V gene. The CDR3 runs 14 residues. Deletions cut 2 bases from V and 2 bases from J, with 6 bases between. The CDR3 DNA reads TGCGCCAGCAGCCAAACGTTAAACACCGGGGAGCTGTTTTTT. Its translation is CASSQTLNTGELFF.

The chain joins TRBV27 to TRBJ1-6; D remains ambiguous. V gave up 5 bases and J gave up 7 bases, with 15 bases separating them. Germline V gives CDR1 MNHEY, CDR2 SMNVEV (reference sequence). This CDR3 comprises 15 residues. CDR3 sequence reads: CASSPSEGSNSPLHF. The CDR3 bases are TGTGCCAGCAGTCCCTCAGAGGGATCCAATTCACCCCTCCACTTT.

V is TRBV2 and J is TRBJ2-2, with 8 bases that match TRBD1. V trimming: 7 bases; J trimming: 0 bases; junction bases outside the gene matches: 16. This CDR3 is 19 amino acids long. Germline CDR1 and CDR2: SNHLY and FYNNEI. CDR3 bases: TGTGCCAGCATCGCCCCTGGACAGGGTAGAAGATCGAACACCGGGGAGCTGTTTTTT. This gives the protein CASIAPGQGRRSNTGELFF. Together with reference TRBV2 and TRBJ2-2, the CDR3 gives the full variable domain: EPEVTQTPSHQVTQMGQEVILRCVPISNHLYFYWYRQILGQKVEFLVSFYNNEISEKSEIFDDQFSVERPDGSNFTLKIRSTKLEDSAMYFCASIAPGQGRRSNTGELFFGEGSRLTVL.

The V and J genes are TRBV9 and TRBJ2-7, with D possibly being TRBD1 (5 bases). The CDR3 extends over 16 amino acids. The germline V gene has CDR1 SGDLS and CDR2 YYNGEE. V lost 0 bases and J 3 bases, leaving 16 bases between the germline ends. This CDR3 reads CASSVGGESSIYEQYF. CDR3 DNA: TGTGCCAGCAGCGTAGGGGGCGAGTCCAGTATCTACGAGCAGTACTTC.

In this sample, this clone turned up once. V gene TRBV29-1 combines with J gene TRBJ1-2, with TRBD1 matching over 10 bases. The germline V gene encodes CDR1 SQVTM and CDR2 ANQGSEA. J was trimmed by 7 bases and V by 3 bases; bases with no gene match: 5. CDR3 length: 13 amino acids. CDR3 in amino acids: CSVETGGEVGYTF. In nucleotides, the CDR3 is TGCAGCGTTGAGACAGGGGGCGAGGTTGGCTACACCTTC.

This clone was counted once. This chain uses TRBV11-3 with TRBJ2-2; D gene ambiguous. The CDR3 is 13 residues long. From germline, CDR1 is SGHNT and CDR2 YENEEA. V lost 5 bases and J lost 5, with 9 bases in between. CDR3 coding DNA: TGTGCCAGCAGCCAGTACAAGACCGGGGAGCTGTTTTTT. Translated, it gives CASSQYKTGELFF.

The chain combines TRBV5-1 with TRBJ2-3, with 7 bases that match TRBD1. CDR3 size: 14 residues. CDR1 SGHRS and CDR2 YFSETQ come from the germline V gene. V lost 6 bases and J lost 1; bases outside the gene matches: 5. CDR3 DNA sequence: TGCGCCAGCACCCATGACAGGGGCACAGATACGCAGTATTTT. Translated, it gives CASTHDRGTDTQYF.

This sequence joins TRBV19 and TRBJ1-1; D uncertain. CDR3 length: 13 amino acids. Trimming removed 5 bases at V and 1 base at J, with 8 bases between. Germline lookup yields CDR1 LNHDA and CDR2 SQIVND (reference sequence). CDR3: CASSASWNTEAFF. The CDR3 DNA follows: TGTGCCAGTAGTGCCTCATGGAACACTGAAGCTTTCTTT.

The gene calls are TRBV4-1 and TRBJ1-1; no reliable D call. This CDR3 is 13 amino acids long. Between the trimmed V and J ends, which lost 1 base and 4 bases, there was a span of 7 bases. The V gene's germline CDR1 is MGHRA and CDR2 YSYEKL. The CDR3 nucleotides read TGCGCCAGCAGCCAAGTACCCTTCACTGAAGCTTTCTTT. It is translated as CASSQVPFTEAFF.

V and J are TRBV4-2 and TRBJ2-5, with D perhaps matching TRBD1 or TRBD2 (5 bases each). Germline values: CDR1 LGHNA, CDR2 YNFKEQ. CDR3 length: 14 residues. Trimming removed 0 bases from V and 5 bases from J, with 10 bases in between. CDR3 residues: CASSQEVGAETQYF. In nucleotides, the CDR3 is TGTGCCAGCAGCCAAGAGGTCGGGGCGGAGACCCAGTACTTC.

This clone was seen a single time. The V and J genes are TRBV6-1 and TRBJ1-4; 7 positions agree with TRBD1. CDR1 is MNHNS and CDR2 is SASEGT in the germline V gene. This CDR3 has 15 amino acids. With 9 bases clipped from V and 0 bases from J, the junction kept 7 bases outside the gene matches. The CDR3 loop is CASTGQTTTNEKLFF. As DNA, the CDR3 is TGTGCCAGTACGGGACAGACCACAACTAATGAAAAACTGTTTTTT.

This rearrangement joins TRBV7-9 to TRBJ2-5; maybe TRBD1 (6 bases). The V end was cut by 5 bases, the J end by 5 bases, with 15 bases between. CDR3 length: 14 residues. Germline V CDR1 and CDR2: SEHNR, FQNEAQ (reference sequence). CDR3 residues: CASSIQGTQETQYF. CDR3 DNA: TGTGCCAGCAGCATACAGGGAACCCAGGAGACCCAGTACTTC.

The CDR3 reads CASSLMGTSTDTQYF. The CDR3 region has the DNA TGTGCCAGCAGCTTAATGGGGACTAGCACAGATACGCAGTATTTT. The gene calls are TRBV11-2 and TRBJ2-3; possibly TRBD2 for D (6 bases). The CDR3 spans 15 residues. Germline-derived CDR1 and CDR2 are SGHAT and FQNNGV. With 2 bases removed from V and 0 bases from J, the gap between germline ends came to 9 bases. Full variable domain (rest looked up from reference TRBV11-2 and TRBJ2-3): EAGVAQSPRYKIIEKRQSVAFWCNPISGHATLYWYQQILGQGPKLLIQFQNNGVVDDSQLPKDRFSAERLKGVDSTLKIQPAKLEDSAVYLCASSLMGTSTDTQYFGPGTRLTVL.

The V call is TRBV7-9, the J call TRBJ1-2; 10 nucleotides match TRBD1. V gave up 4 bases and J gave up 8 bases; unmatched junction bases: 4. CDR3 length: 13 amino acids. Looked up from germline, CDR1 is SEHNR and CDR2 is FQNEAQ (reference sequence). CDR3 sequence: CASSSGTGEGYTF. The CDR3 DNA sequence: TGTGCCAGCAGCTCCGGGACAGGGGAAGGCTACACCTTC.

The chain employs TRBV27 and TRBJ2-2, with 10 nucleotides matching TRBD1. The CDR3 length is 17 residues. CDR1 MNHEY and CDR2 SMNVEV come from the germline V gene (reference sequence). Unmatched junction bases numbered 14, after V lost 6 bases and J lost 7 bases. CDR3: CASSLITGTGASGELFF. The CDR3 region has the DNA TGTGCCAGCAGCTTAATCACCGGGACAGGGGCTAGCGGGGAGCTGTTTTTT.

The chain uses TRBV28 and TRBJ2-7; 12 nucleotides line up with TRBD2. The germline V gene has CDR1 MDHEN and CDR2 SYDVKM. The CDR3 covers 14 residues. V was pared by 6 bases and J by 3 bases, with 3 bases of the junction left unmatched. The CDR3: CASRWTSGDYEQYF. CDR3 DNA sequence: TGTGCCAGCAGGTGGACTAGCGGGGACTACGAGCAGTACTTC.

The chain employs TRBV9 and TRBJ1-4, with D perhaps TRBD1 (5 bases). V was shortened by 3 bases and J by 7 bases, with 16 bases between the two germline ends. The germline V gene has CDR1 SGDLS and CDR2 YYNGEE. CDR3 length equals 15 residues. The CDR3 bases are TGTGCCAGCAGCGCCGGACATGACTTTTTTGAAAAACTGTTTTTT. It translates to CASSAGHDFFEKLFF.

The chain couples TRBV7-2 to TRBJ1-4, with 9 positions matching TRBD1. V lost 1 base, J lost 0 bases, and 3 bases stayed unmatched. Germline CDR1 SGHTA, CDR2 FQGNSA. The CDR3 extends over 17 amino acids. This chain's CDR3 is CASSLVRQGATNEKLFF. The CDR3 bases are TGTGCCAGCAGCTTAGTCCGACAGGGGGCAACTAATGAAAAACTGTTTTTT.

The rearrangement joins TRBV5-6 to TRBJ2-1, with D perhaps being TRBD1 or TRBD2 (5 bases each). The CDR3 is 14 residues long. Germline-derived CDR1 and CDR2 are SGHDT and YYEEEE. Trimming shortened V by 4 bases and J by 8 bases, and 16 bases separated the two germline ends. This CDR3 is CASSVPGPRDEQFF. The DNA of the CDR3 is TGTGCCAGCAGCGTCCCGGGACCTAGGGATGAGCAGTTCTTC. Full variable domain (rest looked up from reference TRBV5-6 and TRBJ2-1): DAGVTQSPTHLIKTRGQQVTLRCSPKSGHDTVSWYQQALGQGPQFIFQYYEEEERQRGNFPDRFSGHQFPNYSSELNVNALLLGDSALYLCASSVPGPRDEQFFGPGTRLTVL.

The chain carries TRBV2 and TRBJ2-2; D tentatively fits TRBD1 or TRBD2 (5 bases each). V lost 0 bases, J lost 6 bases, and 5 bases lay in between. The CDR3 runs 13 residues. In germline, CDR1 is SNHLY, CDR2 FYNNEI. Here the CDR3 reads CASSEAGAGELFF. The CDR3 coding sequence is TGTGCCAGCAGTGAAGCGGGGGCCGGGGAGCTGTTTTTT.

This chain connects TRBV5-4 to TRBJ2-3; 10 nucleotides match TRBD2. CDR3 length: 16 amino acids. The V gene's germline CDR1 is SGHNT and CDR2 YYREEE (reference sequence). V dropped 4 bases and J dropped 1; count of bases not matched to a gene: 6. The CDR3 DNA follows: TGTGCCAGCAGCACCTTAGCGGGGGGAGGCACAGATACGCAGTATTTT. It is translated as CASSTLAGGGTDTQYF.

This chain links TRBV11-2 with TRBJ1-5; D is possibly TRBD1 (6 bases). Germline lookup yields CDR1 SGHAT and CDR2 FQNNGV. The CDR3 contains 13 residues. Trimming pared 5 bases from V and 7 bases from J, leaving 12 bases between. The CDR3 reads CASSGGGQQPQHF. CDR3 in DNA: TGTGCCAGCAGCGGCGGGGGGCAACAGCCCCAGCATTTT. The complete variable domain, with remaining parts taken from reference TRBV11-2 and TRBJ1-5, reads EAGVAQSPRYKIIEKRQSVAFWCNPISGHATLYWYQQILGQGPKLLIQFQNNGVVDDSQLPKDRFSAERLKGVDSTLKIQPAKLEDSAVYLCASSGGGQQPQHFGDGTRLSIL.

The chain combines TRBV10-2 with TRBJ2-7; maybe TRBD2 (6 bases). Germline V gene data show CDR1 as WSHSY and CDR2 as SAAADI. The CDR3 is 15 residues long. The ends were cut back, 5 bases at V and 5 bases at J, with 19 bases in the middle. CDR3 region: CASSPTGDSWDEQYF. CDR3 DNA sequence: TGCGCCAGCAGTCCCACGGGAGACAGTTGGGACGAGCAGTACTTC.

The chain links TRBV27 to TRBJ2-3; 9 positions match TRBD1. The CDR3 runs to 14 residues. The germline V gene encodes CDR1 MNHEY and CDR2 SMNVEV (reference sequence). With V trimmed by 5 bases and J by 6 bases, 6 bases remained unmatched. The CDR3 loop reads CASSKQGAGDTQYF. The CDR3 coding sequence is TGTGCCAGCAGTAAACAGGGGGCGGGTGATACGCAGTATTTT.

The rearrangement uses TRBV7-9 and TRBJ2-7, with D perhaps matching TRBD2 (5 bases). The V end lost 2 bases, the J end lost 5 bases, and 13 bases lay between the germline ends. CDR3 length: 14 amino acids. Germline CDR1 reads SEHNR; CDR2 reads FQNEAQ (reference sequence). The CDR3 DNA is TGTGCCAGCAGCTTAAAAGTGGGAGTTGACGAGCAGTACTTC. Translated: CASSLKVGVDEQYF.

The chain combines TRBV27 with TRBJ2-2, with a possible D match to TRBD2 (5 bases). CDR1 MNHEY and CDR2 SMNVEV come from the germline V gene (reference sequence). The V end lost 3 bases, the J end lost 6 bases, and 14 bases lay between the germline ends. This CDR3 is 15 amino acids long. The CDR3 DNA reads TGTGCCAGCAGTTTTTCCACCGGGGTCTCCGGGGAGCTGTTTTTT. Translating it yields CASSFSTGVSGELFF.

The chain couples TRBV6-1 to TRBJ2-7, with 9 bases aligning to TRBD1. V shed 3 bases and J 2 bases; nucleotides not matched to a gene: 5. Germline V gives CDR1 MNHNS, CDR2 SASEGT. There are 15 residues in the CDR3. The CDR3 region is CASSDPGTGTYEQYF. The CDR3, as DNA: TGTGCCAGCAGTGACCCCGGGACAGGGACCTACGAGCAGTACTTC.

CDR3 sequence reads: CASSQDLGGVDVNYGYTF. The CDR3 region has the DNA TGCGCCAGCAGCCAAGATCTTGGCGGGGTTGATGTGAACTATGGCTACACCTTC. This chain links TRBV4-1 with TRBJ1-2, with unresolved D. The V end was cut by 0 bases, the J end by 2 bases, with 19 bases between. This CDR3 comprises 18 residues. Germline V gene data show CDR1 as MGHRA and CDR2 as YSYEKL.

The V gene is TRBV10-2, the J gene TRBJ2-5; D uncertain. Near its end, the DNA agrees better with TRBJ2-7, so the J call may be wrong. CDR1 and CDR2 from the germline V gene are WSHSY and SAAADI. This CDR3 comprises 13 residues. The CDR3 DNA follows: TGCGCCAGCAGTGATGGGTCTTCCGCCGAGCAGTACTTC. Translation: CASSDGSSAEQYF.